The source of this T cell receptor beta chain is a study of Ad26.COV2.S vaccination and SARS-CoV-2 variants. Treatment in this sample: roughly 19 received Ad26.COV2.S at low or high dose, single or two shots; about 5 received placebo; per-sample allocation not given. Sample collection was performed on day 63 after the first vaccine or placebo injection. Some clones are missing from TCRdb's copy, which holds only in-frame ones; the method was immunoSEQ multiplex PCR. The sample contains over 400,000 clones, 80% to 95% of which appear only once. V dropped 2 bases and J dropped 2 bases, with 14 bases sitting between them. This CDR3 comprises 16 residues. Looked up from germline, CDR1 is KGHSH and CDR2 is LQKENI.

The origin of this receptor is a person aged 18-65 years who received the Ad26.COV2.S COVID-19 vaccine or a placebo. This rearrangement joins TRBV18 to TRBJ2-3; tentatively, D is TRBD2 (7 bases). The sample consisted of peripheral blood, taken in a trial of Ad26.COV2.S vaccine versus placebo. The chain's CDR3 is CASSPWEGGPTDTQYF. The CDR3 nucleotides read TGTGCCAGCTCACCATGGGAGGGGGGGCCCACAGATACGCAGTATTTT.